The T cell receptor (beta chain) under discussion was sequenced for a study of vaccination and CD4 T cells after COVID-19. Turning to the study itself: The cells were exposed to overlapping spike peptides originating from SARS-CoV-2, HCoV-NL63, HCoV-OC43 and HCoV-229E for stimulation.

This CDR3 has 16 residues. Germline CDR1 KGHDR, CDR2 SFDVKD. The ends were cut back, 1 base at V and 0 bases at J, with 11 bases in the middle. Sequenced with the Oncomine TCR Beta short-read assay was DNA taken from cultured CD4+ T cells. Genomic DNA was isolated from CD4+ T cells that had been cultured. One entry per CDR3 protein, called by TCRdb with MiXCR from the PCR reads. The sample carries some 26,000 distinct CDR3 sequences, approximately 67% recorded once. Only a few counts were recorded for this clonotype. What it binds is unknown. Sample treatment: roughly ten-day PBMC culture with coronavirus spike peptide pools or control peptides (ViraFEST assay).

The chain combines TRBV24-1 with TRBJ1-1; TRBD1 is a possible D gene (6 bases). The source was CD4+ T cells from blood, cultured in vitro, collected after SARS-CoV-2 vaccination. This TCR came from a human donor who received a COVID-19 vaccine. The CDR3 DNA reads TGTGCCACCAGTGATTTCTGGGGGCCGATGAACACTGAAGCTTTCTTT. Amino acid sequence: CATSDFWGPMNTEAFF.